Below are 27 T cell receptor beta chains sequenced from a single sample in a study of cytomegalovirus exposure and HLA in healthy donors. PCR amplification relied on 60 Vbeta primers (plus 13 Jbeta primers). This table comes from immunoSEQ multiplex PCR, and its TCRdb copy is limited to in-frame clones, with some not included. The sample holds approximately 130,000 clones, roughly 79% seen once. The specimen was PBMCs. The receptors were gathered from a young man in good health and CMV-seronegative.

The CDR3 sequence: CATSGLQGSTGANVLTF. The DNA for the CDR3 is TGTGCCACCAGCGGCCTACAGGGTTCAACTGGGGCCAACGTCCTGACTTTC. The chain couples TRBV15 to TRBJ2-6; D is possibly TRBD1 (6 bases). V was clipped by 5 bases and J by 2 bases, with 16 bases between them. Germline values: CDR1 LNHNV, CDR2 YYDKDF (reference sequence). CDR3 size: 17 residues.

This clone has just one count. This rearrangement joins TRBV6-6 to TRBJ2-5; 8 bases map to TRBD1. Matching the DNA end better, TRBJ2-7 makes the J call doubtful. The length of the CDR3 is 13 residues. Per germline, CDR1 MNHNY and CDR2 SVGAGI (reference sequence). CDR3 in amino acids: CASTQGAWYEQYF. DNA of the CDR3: TGTGCCAGCACCCAGGGGGCATGGTACGAGCAGTACTTC.

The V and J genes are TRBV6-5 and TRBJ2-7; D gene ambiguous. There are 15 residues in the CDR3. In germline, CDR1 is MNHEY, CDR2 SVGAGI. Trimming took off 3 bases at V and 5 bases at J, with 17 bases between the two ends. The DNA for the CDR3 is TGTGCCAGCAGTTATAGCATTTCGGGTCTCCACGAGCAGTACTTC. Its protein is CASSYSISGLHEQYF.

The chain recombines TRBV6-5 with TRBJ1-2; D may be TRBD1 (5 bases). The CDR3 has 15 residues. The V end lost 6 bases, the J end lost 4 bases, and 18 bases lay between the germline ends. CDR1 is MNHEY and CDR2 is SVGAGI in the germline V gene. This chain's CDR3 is CASRTSATELYGYTF. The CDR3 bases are TGTGCCAGCAGAACCAGTGCGACAGAGCTCTATGGCTACACCTTC.

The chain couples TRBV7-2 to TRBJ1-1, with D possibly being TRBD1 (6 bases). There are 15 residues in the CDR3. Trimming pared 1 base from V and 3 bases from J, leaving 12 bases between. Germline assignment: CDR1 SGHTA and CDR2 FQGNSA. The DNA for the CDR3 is TGTGCCAGCAGCTTAGTGGGGGGGGCGGACACTGAAGCTTTCTTT. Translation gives CASSLVGGADTEAFF.

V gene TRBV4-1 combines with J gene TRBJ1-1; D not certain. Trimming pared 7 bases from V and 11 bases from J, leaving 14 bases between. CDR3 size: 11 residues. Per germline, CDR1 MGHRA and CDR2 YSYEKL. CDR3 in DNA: TGCGCCAGCACAAGCGGAATTGTGGCTTTCTTT. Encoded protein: CASTSGIVAFF.

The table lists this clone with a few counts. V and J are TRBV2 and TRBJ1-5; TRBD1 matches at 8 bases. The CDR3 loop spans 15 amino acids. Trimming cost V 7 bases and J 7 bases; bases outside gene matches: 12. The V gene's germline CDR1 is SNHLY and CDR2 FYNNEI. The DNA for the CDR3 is TGTGCCAGCACCCTGATGGGACAGGACGAGCAGCCCCAGCATTTT. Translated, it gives CASTLMGQDEQPQHF.

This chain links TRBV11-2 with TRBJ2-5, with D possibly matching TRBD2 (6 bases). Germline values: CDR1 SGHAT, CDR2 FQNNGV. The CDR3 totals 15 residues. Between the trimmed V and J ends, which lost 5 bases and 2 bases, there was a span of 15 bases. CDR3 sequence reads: CASSRLQGGQETQYF. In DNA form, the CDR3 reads TGTGCCAGCAGCCGTCTCCAGGGAGGACAAGAGACCCAGTACTTC.

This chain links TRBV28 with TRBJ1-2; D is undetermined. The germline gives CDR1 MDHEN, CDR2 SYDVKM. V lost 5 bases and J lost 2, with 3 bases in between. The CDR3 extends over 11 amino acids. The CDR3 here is CASSLNYGYTF. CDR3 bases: TGTGCCAGCAGTCTAAACTATGGCTACACCTTC.

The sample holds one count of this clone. Here the CDR3 reads CASSFSHRAGLWTF. CDR3 bases: TGTGCCAGCAGTTTCTCCCACCGGGCAGGGCTTTGGACCTTC. The J gene is TRBJ1-2, the V gene TRBV28, with D possibly being TRBD1 (5 bases). V dropped 3 bases and J dropped 14 bases, with 22 bases sitting between them. This CDR3 is built from 14 residues. Germline CDR1 reads MDHEN; CDR2 reads SYDVKM.

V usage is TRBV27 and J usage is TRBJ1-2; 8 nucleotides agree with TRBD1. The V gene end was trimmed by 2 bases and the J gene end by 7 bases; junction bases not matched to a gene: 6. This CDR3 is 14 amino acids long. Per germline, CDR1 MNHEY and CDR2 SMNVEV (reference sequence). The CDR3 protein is CASSLVGDRSGYTF. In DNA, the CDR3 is TGTGCCAGCAGTTTAGTAGGGGACAGGAGTGGCTACACCTTC.

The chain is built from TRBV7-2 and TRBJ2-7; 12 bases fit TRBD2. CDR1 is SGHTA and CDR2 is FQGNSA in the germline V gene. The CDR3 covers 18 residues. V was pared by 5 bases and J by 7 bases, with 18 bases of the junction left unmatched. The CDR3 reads CASSKNHEASGRAEEQYF. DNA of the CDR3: TGTGCCAGCAGCAAAAACCATGAGGCTAGCGGGAGGGCGGAAGAGCAGTACTTC.

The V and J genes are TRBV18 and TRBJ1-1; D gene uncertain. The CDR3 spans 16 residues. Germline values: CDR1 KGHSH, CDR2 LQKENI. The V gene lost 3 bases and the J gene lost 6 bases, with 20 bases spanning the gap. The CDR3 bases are TGTGCCAGCTCACCGAGAGTTCAGGCAATCGACGCTGAAGCTTTCTTT. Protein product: CASSPRVQAIDAEAFF.

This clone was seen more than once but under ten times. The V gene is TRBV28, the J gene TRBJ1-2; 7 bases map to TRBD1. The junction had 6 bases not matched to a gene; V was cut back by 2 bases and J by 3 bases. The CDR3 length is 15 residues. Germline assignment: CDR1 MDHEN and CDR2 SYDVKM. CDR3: CASSLRGPGYYGYTF. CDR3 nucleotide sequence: TGTGCCAGCAGTTTAAGGGGGCCTGGTTACTATGGCTACACCTTC.

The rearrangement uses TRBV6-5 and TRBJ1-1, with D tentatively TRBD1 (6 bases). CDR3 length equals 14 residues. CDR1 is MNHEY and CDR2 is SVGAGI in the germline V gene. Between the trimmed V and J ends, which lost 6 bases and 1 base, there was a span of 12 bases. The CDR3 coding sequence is TGTGCCAGCAGAGATTGGACAGAGAACACTGAAGCTTTCTTT. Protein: CASRDWTENTEAFF.

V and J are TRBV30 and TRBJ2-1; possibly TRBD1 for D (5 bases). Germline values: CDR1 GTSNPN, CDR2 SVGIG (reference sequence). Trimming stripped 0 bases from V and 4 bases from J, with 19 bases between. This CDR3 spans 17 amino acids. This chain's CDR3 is CAWSVPLVRALYNEQFF. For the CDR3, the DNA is TGTGCCTGGAGTGTACCGCTGGTCAGGGCACTATACAATGAGCAGTTCTTC.

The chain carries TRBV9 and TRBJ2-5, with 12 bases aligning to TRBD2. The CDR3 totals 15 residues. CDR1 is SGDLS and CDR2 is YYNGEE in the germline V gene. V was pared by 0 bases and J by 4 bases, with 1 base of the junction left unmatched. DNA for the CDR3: TGTGCCAGCAGCGTAGCACTAGCGGGAGGAGAGACCCAGTACTTC. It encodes CASSVALAGGETQYF.

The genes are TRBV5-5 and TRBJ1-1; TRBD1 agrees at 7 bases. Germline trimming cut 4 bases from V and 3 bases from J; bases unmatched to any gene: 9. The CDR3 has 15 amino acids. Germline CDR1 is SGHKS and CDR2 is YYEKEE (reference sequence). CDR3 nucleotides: TGTGCCAGCAGCCACCTCGCGACAGGGTACACTGAAGCTTTCTTT. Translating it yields CASSHLATGYTEAFF.

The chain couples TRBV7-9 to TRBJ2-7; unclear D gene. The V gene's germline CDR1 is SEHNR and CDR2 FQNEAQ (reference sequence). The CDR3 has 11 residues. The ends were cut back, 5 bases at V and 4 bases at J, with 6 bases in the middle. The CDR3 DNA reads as TGTGCCAGCAGCACATGGTACGAGCAGTACTTC. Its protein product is CASSTWYEQYF. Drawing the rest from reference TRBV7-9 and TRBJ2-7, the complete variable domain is DTGVSQNPRHKITKRGQNVTFRCDPISEHNRLYWYRQTLGQGPEFLTYFQNEAQLEKSRLLSDRFSAERPKGSFSTLEIQRTEQGDSAMYLCASSTWYEQYFGPGTRLTVT.

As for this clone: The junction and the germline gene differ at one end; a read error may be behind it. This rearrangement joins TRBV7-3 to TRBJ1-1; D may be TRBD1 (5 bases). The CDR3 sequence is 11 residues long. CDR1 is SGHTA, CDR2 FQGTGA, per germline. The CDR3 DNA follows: TGTGCCAGCAGCCTACTACTTTCCAGGGATTTT. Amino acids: CASSLLLSRDF.

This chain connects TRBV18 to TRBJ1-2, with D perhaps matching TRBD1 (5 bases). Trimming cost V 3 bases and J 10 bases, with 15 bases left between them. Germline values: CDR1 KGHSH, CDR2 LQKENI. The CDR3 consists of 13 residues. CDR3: CASSPGRASDYTF. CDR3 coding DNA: TGTGCCAGCTCACCCGGCAGGGCGAGCGACTACACCTTC.

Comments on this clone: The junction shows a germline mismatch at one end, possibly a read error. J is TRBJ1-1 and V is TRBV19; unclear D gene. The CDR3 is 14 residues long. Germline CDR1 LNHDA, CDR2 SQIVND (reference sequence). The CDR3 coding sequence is TGTGCCAGTAGCATAGTTTTCATGAACACTGAAGCTTTCTTT. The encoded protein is CASSIVFMNTEAFF.

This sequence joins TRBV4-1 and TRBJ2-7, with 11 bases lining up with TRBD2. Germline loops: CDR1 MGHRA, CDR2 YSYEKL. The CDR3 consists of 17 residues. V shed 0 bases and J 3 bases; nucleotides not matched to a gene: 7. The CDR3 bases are TGCGCCAGCAGCCAAGATAATGCGCTAGCGGGGGGCTACGAGCAGTACTTC. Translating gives CASSQDNALAGGYEQYF.

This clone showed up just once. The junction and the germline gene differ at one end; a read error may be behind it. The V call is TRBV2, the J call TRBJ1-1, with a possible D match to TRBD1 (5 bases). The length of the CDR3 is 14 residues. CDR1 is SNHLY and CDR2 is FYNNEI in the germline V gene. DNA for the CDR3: TGTACCAGCAGGGTTTACAGGATGAACACTGAAGCTTTCTTT. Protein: CTSRVYRMNTEAFF. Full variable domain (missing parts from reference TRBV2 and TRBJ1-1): EPEVTQTPSHQVTQMGQEVILRCVPISNHLYFYWYRQILGQKVEFLVSFYNNEISEKSEIFDDQFSVERPDGSNFTLKIRSTKLEDSAMYFCTSRVYRMNTEAFFGQGTRLTVV.

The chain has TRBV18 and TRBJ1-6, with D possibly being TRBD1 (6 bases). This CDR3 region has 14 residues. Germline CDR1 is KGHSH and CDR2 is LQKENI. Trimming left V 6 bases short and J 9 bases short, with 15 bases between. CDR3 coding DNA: TGTGCCAGCTCCTATGGGACAAGTTCTTCACCCCTCCACTTT. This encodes CASSYGTSSSPLHF.

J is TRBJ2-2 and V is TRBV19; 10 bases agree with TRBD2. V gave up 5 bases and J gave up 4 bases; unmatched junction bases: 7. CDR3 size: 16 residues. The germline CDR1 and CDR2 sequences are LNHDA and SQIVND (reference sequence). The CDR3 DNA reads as TGTGCCAGTAGTTCCGGACTAGCGGCTTTCACCGGGGAGCTGTTTTTT. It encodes CASSSGLAAFTGELFF.

The CDR3 region is CASSFWADTQYF. The CDR3 coding sequence is TGCGCCAGCAGCTTTTGGGCGGATACGCAGTATTTT. The chain has TRBV5-1 and TRBJ2-3; D gene unclear. This CDR3 contains 12 residues. V shed 2 bases and J shed 6 bases, with 7 bases lying between them. From germline, CDR1 is SGHRS and CDR2 YFSETQ.